A selection of T cell receptor beta chains follows, all from one sample in a study of response to subunit inactivated influenza vaccine. TCRdb recomputed calls from the RT-PCR reads with MiXCR, one row per CDR3 protein. The sample contains about half a million distinct CDR3 sequences, approximately 11% of which appear only once. Source: PBMCs from blood, taken around seven weeks after vaccination. The receptors come from a man aged 50 or older who received an inactivated influenza vaccine. CDR3s include the opening cysteine and the closing phenylalanine or tryptophan. The order of the fields is CDR3 length, clone size, J gene, D gene, V gene, CDR3 protein, CDR3 DNA. A D gene is named only where the DNA matches it firmly. For some rows the clone size is stated as once, few or many, or as a class when expanded; others skip it.

CDR3 length: 15
clone size: few
J gene: TRBJ2-1
D gene: TRBD2
V gene: TRBV9
CDR3 protein: CASSVGLAEYNEQFF
CDR3 DNA: TGTGCCAGCAGCGTAGGACTAGCAGAGTACAATGAGCAGTTCTTC

CDR3 length: 14
clone size: -
J gene: TRBJ2-7
D gene: -
V gene: TRBV20-1
CDR3 protein: CSARDSAKEYEQYF
CDR3 DNA: TGCAGTGCTAGAGATAGCGCAAAGGAGTACGAGCAGTACTTC

CDR3 length: 15
clone size: few
J gene: TRBJ2-7
D gene: TRBD2
V gene: TRBV28
CDR3 protein: CASSLASGRAHEQYF
CDR3 DNA: TGTGCCAGCAGTTTGGCCAGCGGGAGGGCCCACGAGCAGTACTTC

CDR3 length: 14
clone size: -
J gene: TRBJ2-7
D gene: TRBD2
V gene: TRBV7-2
CDR3 protein: CASSRLVAGYEQYF
CDR3 DNA: TGTGCCAGCAGCCGCTTAGTAGCGGGCTACGAGCAGTACTTC

CDR3 length: 18
clone size: -
J gene: TRBJ2-1
D gene: TRBD2
V gene: TRBV12-3/TRBV12-4
CDR3 protein: CASRPQSSSGGGHNEQFF
CDR3 DNA: TGTGCCAGCAGACCCCAATCCAGTAGCGGGGGGGGCCATAATGAGCAGTTCTTC

CDR3 length: 16
clone size: -
J gene: TRBJ2-3
D gene: TRBD1
V gene: TRBV7-2
CDR3 protein: CASSADRAGGLDTQYF
CDR3 DNA: TGTGCCAGCAGCGCCGACAGGGCAGGTGGTTTAGATACGCAGTATTTT

CDR3 length: 15
clone size: -
J gene: TRBJ2-1
D gene: -
V gene: TRBV27
CDR3 protein: CASSTIPGKALEQFF
CDR3 DNA: TGTGCCAGCAGTACCATACCGGGTAAGGCCCTTGAGCAGTTCTTC

CDR3 length: 16
clone size: -
J gene: TRBJ2-5
D gene: TRBD1
V gene: TRBV15
CDR3 protein: CATSGVWTGVSKTQYF
CDR3 DNA: TGTGCCACCAGCGGGGTATGGACAGGGGTATCTAAGACCCAGTACTTC

CDR3 length: 14
clone size: -
J gene: TRBJ2-1
D gene: -
V gene: TRBV7-2
CDR3 protein: CASSSWTVNNEQFF
CDR3 DNA: TGTGCCAGCAGCTCTTGGACAGTTAACAATGAGCAGTTCTTC

CDR3 length: 14
clone size: many
J gene: TRBJ1-1
D gene: -
V gene: TRBV20-1
CDR3 protein: CSARPGSENTEAFF
CDR3 DNA: TGCAGTGCTAGACCGGGATCGGAGAACACTGAAGCTTTCTTT

CDR3 length: 15
clone size: few
J gene: TRBJ1-5
D gene: -
V gene: TRBV6-2/TRBV6-3
CDR3 protein: CASSYSSGYGQPQHF
CDR3 DNA: TGTGCCAGCAGTTACTCGAGTGGGTACGGTCAGCCCCAGCATTTT

CDR3 length: 13
clone size: many
J gene: TRBJ2-2
D gene: -
V gene: TRBV6-5
CDR3 protein: CASSYSGTGELFF
CDR3 DNA: TGTGCCAGCAGTTACTCCGGGACCGGGGAGCTGTTTTTT

CDR3 length: 14
clone size: few
J gene: TRBJ2-5
D gene: -
V gene: TRBV10-3
CDR3 protein: CAISERTAQETQYF
CDR3 DNA: TGTGCCATCAGTGAGAGGACCGCCCAAGAGACCCAGTACTTC

CDR3 length: 15
clone size: few
J gene: TRBJ2-3
D gene: TRBD2
V gene: TRBV12-3/TRBV12-4
CDR3 protein: CASSLRGGKADTQYF
CDR3 DNA: TGTGCCAGCAGTTTGCGCGGGGGGAAAGCAGATACGCAGTATTTT

CDR3 length: 14
clone size: few
J gene: TRBJ2-1
D gene: -
V gene: TRBV10-1
CDR3 protein: CASSEKGSYNEQFF
CDR3 DNA: TGCGCCAGCAGTGAGAAGGGATCCTACAATGAGCAGTTCTTC

CDR3 length: 14
clone size: few
J gene: TRBJ2-1
D gene: -
V gene: TRBV29-1
CDR3 protein: CSVGSTGIDNEQFF
CDR3 DNA: TGCAGCGTTGGGAGTACCGGGATTGACAATGAGCAGTTCTTC

CDR3 length: 15
clone size: few
J gene: TRBJ1-1
D gene: TRBD1
V gene: TRBV28
CDR3 protein: CASSPLGDSDTEAFF
CDR3 DNA: TGTGCCAGCAGCCCCCTTGGGGACAGCGACACTGAAGCTTTCTTT

CDR3 length: 14
clone size: many
J gene: TRBJ2-5
D gene: -
V gene: TRBV20-1
CDR3 protein: CSARSGAGFETQYF
CDR3 DNA: TGCAGTGCTAGATCCGGGGCGGGGTTTGAGACCCAGTACTTC

CDR3 length: 17
clone size: few
J gene: TRBJ2-1
D gene: -
V gene: TRBV5-4
CDR3 protein: CASSLGGGLSSYNEQFF
CDR3 DNA: TGTGCCAGCAGCTTAGGAGGGGGGCTGAGCTCCTACAATGAGCAGTTCTTC

CDR3 length: 19
clone size: -
J gene: TRBJ2-5
D gene: -
V gene: TRBV7-2
CDR3 protein: CASSLAPSFRGLAEETQYF
CDR3 DNA: TGTGCCAGCAGCTTAGCCCCGTCTTTCCGGGGTTTAGCGGAAGAGACCCAGTACTTC

CDR3 length: 14
clone size: -
J gene: TRBJ2-5
D gene: -
V gene: TRBV12-3/TRBV12-4
CDR3 protein: CASRADRGRETQYF
CDR3 DNA: TGTGCCAGCAGGGCGGACAGAGGCCGAGAGACCCAGTACTTC

CDR3 length: 15
clone size: many
J gene: TRBJ2-2
D gene: -
V gene: TRBV12-3/TRBV12-4
CDR3 protein: CASRFQGGGTGELFF
CDR3 DNA: TGTGCCAGCAGATTCCAGGGGGGAGGCACCGGGGAGCTGTTTTTT

CDR3 length: 14
clone size: -
J gene: TRBJ2-3
D gene: TRBD2
V gene: TRBV7-3
CDR3 protein: CASSSSGSPDTQYF
CDR3 DNA: TGTGCCAGCAGTTCTAGCGGGAGTCCAGATACGCAGTATTTT

CDR3 length: 14
clone size: few
J gene: TRBJ2-2
D gene: -
V gene: TRBV29-1
CDR3 protein: CSPPLGTDTGELFF
CDR3 DNA: TGCAGCCCCCCCTTGGGTACGGACACCGGGGAGCTGTTTTTT

CDR3 length: 16
clone size: -
J gene: TRBJ2-3
D gene: TRBD2
V gene: TRBV24-1
CDR3 protein: CATSDLGGEGLDTQYF
CDR3 DNA: TGTGCCACCAGTGATTTGGGGGGGGAAGGTCTAGATACGCAGTATTTT

CDR3 length: 17
clone size: -
J gene: TRBJ1-1
D gene: -
V gene: TRBV20-1
CDR3 protein: CSARWVGTGGVNTEAFF
CDR3 DNA: TGCAGTGCTAGATGGGTGGGAACAGGAGGGGTGAACACTGAAGCTTTCTTT

CDR3 length: 16
clone size: -
J gene: TRBJ2-1
D gene: TRBD2
V gene: TRBV7-6
CDR3 protein: CASSYNSGGIHNEQFF
CDR3 DNA: TGTGCCAGCAGCTACAATAGCGGGGGTATACACAATGAGCAGTTCTTC

CDR3 length: 14
clone size: -
J gene: TRBJ2-7
D gene: -
V gene: TRBV23-1
CDR3 protein: CASSEKRGFYEQYF
CDR3 DNA: TGCGCCAGCAGTGAGAAAAGGGGGTTTTACGAGCAGTACTTC

CDR3 length: 14
clone size: few
J gene: TRBJ1-6
D gene: -
V gene: TRBV29-1
CDR3 protein: CSVAEGRNNSPLHF
CDR3 DNA: TGCAGCGTTGCTGAAGGGAGGAATAATTCACCCCTCCACTTT

CDR3 length: 15
clone size: few
J gene: TRBJ2-3
D gene: TRBD1
V gene: TRBV6-2/TRBV6-3
CDR3 protein: CASRRTGVRSDTQYF
CDR3 DNA: TGTGCCAGCAGGAGGACAGGGGTTCGCTCAGATACGCAGTATTTT

CDR3 length: 15
clone size: -
J gene: TRBJ2-3
D gene: TRBD1
V gene: TRBV9
CDR3 protein: CASSVGGQGRDTQYF
CDR3 DNA: TGTGCCAGCAGCGTAGGGGGACAGGGCAGGGATACGCAGTATTTT